Below, 22 T cell receptor beta chains from the same sample are listed, as sequenced in a study of response to subunit inactivated influenza vaccine (dated by TCRdb to 2016 to 2018). The label giving this sample's time point can be read as: 45 days after influenza vaccine administration. Library preparation was by RT-PCR. TCRdb records Illumina HiSeq 2500 as the sequencer. TCRdb's own reprocessing of the public reads used fastp at Q25 and MiXCR and kept productive beta chains. Merged by CDR3 protein, the rows form single entries marked with the most common genes and DNA. For this sample there are 430,000 or so distinct CDR3 sequences; 9.5% to 13% appear just once. Of the sample, approximately 12% falls within the top ten clones. The specimen was PBMCs from blood, collected roughly 6 weeks after vaccination. The receptor source for this set is a man aged 45 to 65 who received an inactivated influenza vaccine. Donor details come from another sample of the same person, matched by shared clones.

At least ten counts were recorded for this clonotype. This chain joins TRBV20-1 and TRBJ2-1; 11 bases fit TRBD2. Trimming cost V 6 bases and J 10 bases; bases outside gene matches: 11. CDR3 length: 14 residues. Per the germline V gene, CDR1 is DFQATT and CDR2 is SNEGSKA (reference sequence). CDR3 in DNA: TGCAGTGCACCAAGGACTAGCGGGTGGGAGGAGCAGTTCTTC. The encoded protein is CSAPRTSGWEEQFF.

The rearrangement links TRBV24-1 to TRBJ2-7, with D possibly TRBD1 on 5 matching bases. V gave up 6 bases and J gave up 5 bases, with 7 bases separating them. Germline CDR1 KGHDR, CDR2 SFDVKD. This CDR3 is built from 11 residues. The DNA of the CDR3 is TGTGCCACCAGTAAGGGGAACGAGCAGTACTTC. Amino acids: CATSKGNEQYF.

This clonotype was counted at least ten times. This sequence joins TRBV5-1 and TRBJ2-3; D not certain. V was clipped by 5 bases and J by 0 bases, with 10 bases between them. Germline V CDR1 and CDR2: SGHRS, YFSETQ. CDR3 length: 14 residues. CDR3: CASRPSSSTDTQYF. CDR3 nucleotide sequence: TGCGCCAGCAGACCATCCTCTAGCACAGATACGCAGTATTTT.

This clonotype was recorded only once. V is TRBV6-5 and J is TRBJ1-1; D may be TRBD1 (6 bases). The ends were cut back, 6 bases at V and 2 bases at J, with 7 bases in the middle. Germline CDR1 and CDR2: MNHEY and SVGAGI. This CDR3 contains 12 residues. CDR3 coding DNA: TGTGCCAGCAGGGACAGCAACACTGAAGCTTTCTTT. Translating gives CASRDSNTEAFF.

In its sample, this clonotype was seen a few times. The gene calls are TRBV20-1 and TRBJ2-3; the D gene is possibly TRBD2 (6 bases). Germline V lookup: CDR1 DFQATT, CDR2 SNEGSKA (reference sequence). This CDR3 comprises 16 residues. The germline V and J ends were trimmed by 6 bases and 2 bases, with 21 bases remaining between them. This chain's CDR3 is CSAFPVSGETTDTQYF. The CDR3 DNA sequence: TGCAGTGCATTCCCTGTCTCGGGAGAGACCACAGATACGCAGTATTTT.

The rearrangement uses TRBV5-6 and TRBJ2-4; D perhaps matches TRBD2 (6 bases). Deletions cut 3 bases from V and 0 bases from J, with 10 bases between. This CDR3 region has 15 residues. Germline V lookup: CDR1 SGHDT, CDR2 YYEEEE. The CDR3 loop reads CASSSPGVAKNIQYF. Here the CDR3 DNA reads TGTGCCAGCAGCTCCCCGGGAGTAGCCAAAAACATTCAGTACTTC. Variable domain in full (rest from reference TRBV5-6 and TRBJ2-4): DAGVTQSPTHLIKTRGQQVTLRCSPKSGHDTVSWYQQALGQGPQFIFQYYEEEERQRGNFPDRFSGHQFPNYSSELNVNALLLGDSALYLCASSSPGVAKNIQYFGAGTRLSVL.

V gene TRBV4-2 combines with J gene TRBJ2-2, with D perhaps TRBD1 or TRBD2 (6 bases each). Germline CDR1 and CDR2: LGHNA and YNFKEQ. The CDR3 is 16 residues long. Trimming cost V 0 bases and J 7 bases, with 15 bases left between them. The DNA for the CDR3 is TGTGCCAGCAGCCAAGATCTCGTGGGGGGCGACGGGGAGCTGTTTTTT. It translates to CASSQDLVGGDGELFF.

J is TRBJ1-4 and V is TRBV25-1, with 7 bases that match TRBD1. The V and J ends lost 2 bases and 7 bases, in that order; junction bases with no gene match: 7. The CDR3 loop spans 15 amino acids. Germline V gene sequence: CDR1 MGHDK, CDR2 SYGVNS. CDR3 protein: CASSETGEVREKLFF. The CDR3 nucleotides are TGTGCCAGCAGTGAAACAGGGGAGGTCCGTGAAAAACTGTTTTTT.

This clonotype was counted at least ten times. The V and J genes are TRBV4-1 and TRBJ2-2; TRBD2 aligns across 7 bases. The germline V gene has CDR1 MGHRA and CDR2 YSYEKL. The CDR3 runs 16 residues. V lost 1 base, J lost 5 bases, and 7 bases stayed unmatched. CDR3 amino acids: CASSQVLRSGTGELFF. For the CDR3, the DNA is TGCGCCAGCAGCCAAGTCTTGCGTAGCGGGACCGGGGAGCTGTTTTTT.

This clonotype was found a few times. The J gene is TRBJ2-7, the V gene TRBV7-9; 10 nucleotides align to TRBD2. The J segment lost 7 bases and the V segment lost 5 bases, leaving 8 bases of the junction unmatched. This CDR3 spans 14 amino acids. Germline-derived CDR1 and CDR2 are SEHNR and FQNEAQ (reference sequence). CDR3 in amino acids: CASSTSGTWGEQYF. CDR3 in DNA: TGTGCCAGCAGCACTAGCGGGACCTGGGGAGAGCAGTACTTC. The entire variable domain, with the rest obtained from reference TRBV7-9 and TRBJ2-7, is as follows: DTGVSQNPRHKITKRGQNVTFRCDPISEHNRLYWYRQTLGQGPEFLTYFQNEAQLEKSRLLSDRFSAERPKGSFSTLEIQRTEQGDSAMYLCASSTSGTWGEQYFGPGTRLTVT.

This clonotype was seen a handful of times. This chain connects TRBV28 to TRBJ1-1; no clear D. Germline V CDR1 and CDR2: MDHEN, SYDVKM. The length of the CDR3 is 13 residues. V was pared by 3 bases and J by 0 bases, with 5 bases between. The CDR3 is CASSFLMNTEAFF. The DNA of the CDR3 is TGTGCCAGCAGTTTTCTCATGAACACTGAAGCTTTCTTT.

The chain links TRBV5-1 to TRBJ2-1, with 11 bases identical to TRBD2. The CDR3 is 16 residues long. Germline loops: CDR1 SGHRS, CDR2 YFSETQ. V lost 0 bases, J lost 10 bases, and 9 bases stayed unmatched. The chain's CDR3 is CASSLATSGREEEQFF. CDR3 DNA: TGCGCCAGCAGCTTGGCTACTAGCGGGAGAGAAGAGGAGCAGTTCTTC.

Points on this clonotype: Just one base apart from a much larger clone, this may be a read error. V is TRBV5-1 and J is TRBJ2-1; D is uncertain. The CDR3 has 15 residues. Germline CDR1 is SGHRS and CDR2 is YFSETQ. The CDR3 DNA is TGCTCCAGCAAGTTCAGTAGTCCTACCTACAATGAGCAGTTCTTC. Its translation is CSSKFSSPTYNEQFF.

The chain employs TRBV24-1 and TRBJ1-5; D gene ambiguous. Trimming cost V 4 bases and J 3 bases, with 9 bases left between them. Germline V CDR1 and CDR2: KGHDR, SFDVKD. The CDR3 sequence is 14 residues long. The CDR3 reads CATSEAISNQPQHF. In DNA form, the CDR3 reads TGTGCCACCAGTGAGGCGATCTCCAATCAGCCCCAGCATTTT.

This clonotype was recorded at least ten times. The chain uses TRBV4-3 and TRBJ1-2, with D possibly TRBD1 on 5 matching bases. V was clipped by 1 base and J by 4 bases, with 13 bases between them. The germline CDR1 and CDR2 sequences are LGHNA and YSLEER. This CDR3 is 15 amino acids long. In DNA form, the CDR3 reads TGCGCCAGCAGCCAAGTACGTGGGGGACCCTATGGCTACACCTTC. It is translated as CASSQVRGGPYGYTF.

This clonotype was found a few times. The chain has TRBV27 and TRBJ2-3, with 9 bases aligning to TRBD2. Per the germline V gene, CDR1 is MNHEY and CDR2 is SMNVEV (reference sequence). This CDR3 contains 17 residues. V lost 6 bases to trimming and J lost 4 bases; unmatched junction nucleotides: 14. The DNA of the CDR3 is TGTGCCAGCAGGGCTAGCGGGATCCCAATTGGGCCAGATACGCAGTATTTT. It codes for CASRASGIPIGPDTQYF.

The chain's CDR3 is CASSLVAARTDTQYF. The CDR3 bases are TGTGCCAGCAGCTTAGTGGCCGCCCGCACAGATACGCAGTATTTT. The rearrangement joins TRBV7-6 to TRBJ2-3; D unclear. CDR1 is SGHVS and CDR2 is FNYEAQ in the germline V gene. CDR3 length: 15 residues. V dropped 1 base and J dropped 1 base, with 9 bases sitting between them.

This clonotype appeared a few times. The chain uses TRBV7-8 and TRBJ2-1, with D possibly being TRBD2 (5 bases). The germline gives CDR1 SGHVS, CDR2 FQNEAQ. The CDR3 is 16 residues long. V was trimmed by 0 bases and J by 4 bases, leaving 13 bases between them. The CDR3 loop reads CASSLARALPYNEQFF. The CDR3 region has the DNA TGTGCCAGCAGCTTAGCGAGGGCACTACCATACAATGAGCAGTTCTTC.

This clonotype appeared a single time. The chain combines TRBV10-3 with TRBJ2-2, with 11 bases identical to TRBD2. Trimming took 2 bases from V and 7 from J; bases not matched to a gene: 6. The CDR3 spans 16 residues. CDR1 ENHRY and CDR2 SYGVKD come from the germline V gene. CDR3 DNA: TGTGCCATCAGTGAGACCGGACTAGCGGGTGGCGGGGAGCTGTTTTTT. It is translated as CAISETGLAGGGELFF.

CDR3 region: CASSISQLYTDTQYF. The CDR3 coding sequence is TGTGCCAGCAGCATCAGTCAGCTCTACACAGATACGCAGTATTTT. The chain uses TRBV5-6 and TRBJ2-3; D unclear. V was cut by 4 bases and J by 2 bases, with 14 bases left in between. CDR3 length: 15 residues. Per germline, CDR1 SGHDT and CDR2 YYEEEE.

Only a few counts were recorded for this clonotype. The V and J genes are TRBV29-1 and TRBJ2-1; 7 nucleotides agree with TRBD1. Germline CDR1 is SQVTM and CDR2 is ANQGSEA. V gave up 4 bases and J gave up 7 bases; unmatched junction bases: 4. This CDR3 region has 12 residues. CDR3 in amino acids: CSVVKGANEQFF. CDR3 bases: TGCAGCGTTGTCAAGGGGGCGAATGAGCAGTTCTTC.

This clonotype was seen a handful of times. The gene calls are TRBV12-3 or TRBV12-4 and TRBJ2-7; D unclear. Trimming removed 6 bases from V and 7 bases from J, with 19 bases in between. This CDR3 is built from 14 residues. The CDR3 is CASSPRFSAAEQYF. Here the CDR3 DNA reads TGTGCCAGCAGCCCCCGGTTTTCCGCGGCTGAGCAGTACTTC.